One and the same sample provided the 13 T cell receptor beta chains below, sequenced in a study of blood T cell repertoires in COVID-19 (dated by TCRdb to between 2020 and 2021). The library came from the immunoSEQ multiplex PCR assay. TCRdb obtained this table from immuneACCESS and retained in-frame rearrangements with V and J assigned. These tables miss some clones; where compared with another copy, unresolved V genes account for less than half of the shortfall, and the remainder is unexplained. In all, the sample holds approximately 140,000 clones, and about 87% of those were seen once. Around 2.3% of the sample rests with the top ten. Source material: peripheral blood. The receptors stem from a human donor with COVID-19, enrolled during active disease. The donor label of this sample is uncertain.

The rearrangement links TRBV6-5 to TRBJ1-2; TRBD1 matches 9 bases. V lost 6 bases to trimming and J lost 4 bases; unmatched junction nucleotides: 9. CDR3 size: 15 residues. Germline V lookup: CDR1 MNHEY, CDR2 SVGAGI. CDR3 region: CASRTEMTGGYGYTF. As DNA, the CDR3 is TGTGCCAGCAGGACCGAGATGACAGGGGGCTATGGCTACACCTTC.

The chain combines TRBV6-5 with TRBJ1-4; perhaps TRBD1 as D (6 bases). Germline assignment: CDR1 MNHEY and CDR2 SVGAGI. The CDR3 consists of 15 residues. V was clipped by 2 bases and J by 5 bases, with 12 bases between them. CDR3 amino acids: CASSYGGAPNEKLFF. CDR3 DNA: TGTGCCAGCAGTTACGGGGGGGCCCCAAATGAAAAACTGTTTTTT.

This chain connects TRBV9 to TRBJ2-5; 9 positions match TRBD1. The J segment lost 4 bases and the V segment lost 0 bases, leaving 4 bases of the junction unmatched. Germline assignment: CDR1 SGDLS and CDR2 YYNGEE. The CDR3 spans 15 residues. The CDR3 region is CASSVGTGGPETQYF. Here the CDR3 DNA reads TGTGCCAGCAGCGTAGGCACAGGGGGCCCAGAGACCCAGTACTTC.

Note on this clone: At one boundary the junction diverges from the germline segment, which might be a read error. The chain recombines TRBV7-9 with TRBJ2-1; 8 bases line up with TRBD2. Germline CDR1 SEHNR, CDR2 FQNEAQ (reference sequence). This CDR3 contains 12 residues. CDR3 protein: CASSLMGLDPLF. For the CDR3, the DNA is TGTGCCAGCAGCTTAATGGGACTAGACCCGCTCTTC.

The V and J genes are TRBV29-1 and TRBJ2-3, with TRBD2 as a possible D gene (6 bases). Trimming left V 7 bases short and J 1 base short, with 12 bases between. The CDR3 runs 13 residues. The V gene's germline CDR1 is SQVTM and CDR2 ANQGSEA. This CDR3 reads CSAESGGTDTQYF. The CDR3, as DNA: TGCAGCGCCGAGTCGGGGGGCACAGATACGCAGTATTTT.

This chain links TRBV2 with TRBJ1-2; 8 bases match TRBD1. CDR1 is SNHLY, CDR2 FYNNEI, per germline. The CDR3 has 16 residues. With V trimmed by 6 bases and J by 3 bases, 12 bases remained unmatched. CDR3 protein: CASRKRATGDDYGYTF. The CDR3 nucleotides read TGTGCCAGCAGGAAGAGGGCGACAGGGGACGACTATGGCTACACCTTC.

Points on this clone: Sequence at one end of the junction differs from germline and may be a read error. This chain uses TRBV6-1 with TRBJ1-5, with 8 bases that match TRBD1. Germline lookup yields CDR1 MNHNS and CDR2 SASEGT. This CDR3 is built from 15 residues. CDR3 DNA sequence: TGTGCCAGCAGTGAAGGCGCAGGGGGCAACCAGCCCCAGCATTTT. Its protein is CASSEGAGGNQPQHF.

This clone was seen a few times. The J gene is TRBJ1-2, the V gene TRBV21-1; TRBD1 was called by the table and not checked on the DNA. TRBV21-1 corresponds to a pseudogene. This CDR3 has 17 amino acids. CDR3 in DNA: TGTGCCAGCAGCAAAGCCCCTTACCTACGGACAGGGGGTAAGTACACCTTC. It encodes CASSKAPYLRTGGKYTF.

The chain joins TRBV2 to TRBJ2-5; 7 bases match TRBD1. V trimming: 1 base; J trimming: 5 bases; junction bases outside the gene matches: 1. The CDR3 has 13 amino acids. Germline CDR1 is SNHLY and CDR2 is FYNNEI. CDR3 in DNA: TGTGCCAGCAGTGAAGAACAGGGGGAGACCCAGTACTTC. It is translated as CASSEEQGETQYF.

This chain joins TRBV4-1 and TRBJ1-1; 7 bases align to TRBD1. CDR3 length equals 13 residues. Per germline, CDR1 MGHRA and CDR2 YSYEKL. V gave up 4 bases and J gave up 4 bases; unmatched junction bases: 3. The CDR3 DNA is TGCGCCAGCAGCCGACAGGGTATCACTGAAGCTTTCTTT. This translates into CASSRQGITEAFF.

The chain combines TRBV15 with TRBJ1-1; 8 bases fit TRBD1. Per germline, CDR1 LNHNV and CDR2 YYDKDF (reference sequence). The J segment lost 3 bases and the V segment lost 2 bases, leaving 11 bases of the junction unmatched. This CDR3 is 17 amino acids long. CDR3 sequence: CATSRPRTGRSDTEAFF. CDR3 nucleotide sequence: TGTGCCACCAGCAGACCCCGGACAGGGAGATCGGACACTGAAGCTTTCTTT.

Written as DNA, the CDR3 is TGCGCCAGCAGCTTACGCGAGGCCTATGGCTACACCTTC. Its protein is CASSLREAYGYTF. The rearrangement links TRBV5-1 to TRBJ1-2, with D uncertain. V was pared by 2 bases and J by 4 bases, with 9 bases between. The CDR3 is made up of 13 amino acids. Germline V gene data show CDR1 as SGHRS and CDR2 as YFSETQ.

The genes are TRBV5-6 and TRBJ1-5; no definite D call. The CDR3 totals 14 residues. V was trimmed by 0 bases and J by 8 bases, leaving 12 bases between them. In germline, CDR1 is SGHDT, CDR2 YYEEEE. The CDR3 DNA reads as TGTGCCAGCAGCTTGGTTGGAGGGAGTGAGCCCCAGCATTTT. Its translation: CASSLVGGSEPQHF.